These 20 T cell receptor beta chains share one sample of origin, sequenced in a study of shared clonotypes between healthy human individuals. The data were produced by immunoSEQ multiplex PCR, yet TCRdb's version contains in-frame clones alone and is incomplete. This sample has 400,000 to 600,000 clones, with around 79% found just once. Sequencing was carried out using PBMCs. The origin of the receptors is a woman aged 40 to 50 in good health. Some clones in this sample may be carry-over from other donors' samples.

The CDR3 loop is CASTVWGAETNTEAFF. The DNA for the CDR3 is TGTGCCAGCACCGTTTGGGGGGCAGAGACGAACACTGAAGCTTTCTTT. The chain is built from TRBV7-9 and TRBJ1-1, with TRBD1 as a possible D gene (6 bases). V gave up 7 bases and J gave up 1 base, with 19 bases separating them. Germline V CDR1 and CDR2: SEHNR, FQNEAQ (reference sequence). The CDR3 length is 16 residues.

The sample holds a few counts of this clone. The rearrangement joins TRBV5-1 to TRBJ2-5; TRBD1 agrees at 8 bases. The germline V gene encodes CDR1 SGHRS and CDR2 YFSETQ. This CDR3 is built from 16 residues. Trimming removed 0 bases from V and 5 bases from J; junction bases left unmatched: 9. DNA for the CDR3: TGCGCCAGCAGCTTGGGGGGACAGGCAGGATTCGAGACCCAGTACTTC. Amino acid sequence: CASSLGGQAGFETQYF.

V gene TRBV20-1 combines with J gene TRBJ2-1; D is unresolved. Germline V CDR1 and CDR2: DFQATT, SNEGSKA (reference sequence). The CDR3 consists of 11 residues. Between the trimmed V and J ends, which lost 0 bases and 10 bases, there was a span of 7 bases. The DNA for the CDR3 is TGCAGTGCTAGAGATTTTAAGGAGCAGTTCTTC. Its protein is CSARDFKEQFF.

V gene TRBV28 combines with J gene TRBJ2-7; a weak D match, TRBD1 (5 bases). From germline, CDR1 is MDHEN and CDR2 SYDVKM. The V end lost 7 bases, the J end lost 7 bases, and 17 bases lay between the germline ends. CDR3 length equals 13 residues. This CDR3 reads CASKVTGLGEQYF. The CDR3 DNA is TGTGCCAGCAAAGTAACAGGCCTGGGGGAGCAGTACTTC. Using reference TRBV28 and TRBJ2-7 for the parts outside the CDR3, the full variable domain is DVKVTQSSRYLVKRTGEKVFLECVQDMDHENMFWYRQDPGLGLRLIYFSYDVKMKEKGDIPEGYSVSREKKERFSLILESASTNQTSMYLCASKVTGLGEQYFGPGTRLTVT.

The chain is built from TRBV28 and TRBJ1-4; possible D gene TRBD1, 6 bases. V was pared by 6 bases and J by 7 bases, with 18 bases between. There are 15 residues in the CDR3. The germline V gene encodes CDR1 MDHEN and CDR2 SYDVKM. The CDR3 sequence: CASSTPTGIGEKLFF. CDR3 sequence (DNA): TGTGCCAGCAGCACCCCCACAGGGATTGGTGAAAAACTGTTTTTT.

CDR3 sequence: CASSPSGRYSYEQYF. The DNA of the CDR3 is TGTGCCAGCAGCCCTAGCGGGAGGTATTCCTACGAGCAGTACTTC. V usage is TRBV28 and J usage is TRBJ2-7; TRBD2 aligns across 11 bases. The ends lost 6 bases at V and 1 base at J; junction bases unmatched: 5. CDR1 is MDHEN and CDR2 is SYDVKM in the germline V gene. The CDR3 has 15 amino acids.

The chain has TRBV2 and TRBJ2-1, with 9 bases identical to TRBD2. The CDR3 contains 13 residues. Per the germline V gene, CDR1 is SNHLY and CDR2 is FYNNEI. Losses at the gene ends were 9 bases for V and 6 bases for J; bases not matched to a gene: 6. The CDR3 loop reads CARLTSGGNEQFF. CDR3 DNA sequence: TGTGCCAGATTGACTAGCGGAGGCAATGAGCAGTTCTTC.

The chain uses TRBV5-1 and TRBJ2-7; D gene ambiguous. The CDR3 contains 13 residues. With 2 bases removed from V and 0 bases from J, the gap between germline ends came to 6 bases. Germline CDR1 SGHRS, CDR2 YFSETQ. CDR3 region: CASSFRSSYEQYF. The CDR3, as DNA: TGCGCCAGCAGCTTTCGGAGCTCCTACGAGCAGTACTTC.

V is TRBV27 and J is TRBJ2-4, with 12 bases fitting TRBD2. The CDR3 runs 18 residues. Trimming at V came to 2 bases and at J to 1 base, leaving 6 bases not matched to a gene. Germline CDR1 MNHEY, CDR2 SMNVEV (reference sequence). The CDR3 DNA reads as TGTGCCAGCAGTTTACTAGCGGGAGGGCCCTCGGCCAAAAACATTCAGTACTTC. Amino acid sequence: CASSLLAGGPSAKNIQYF.

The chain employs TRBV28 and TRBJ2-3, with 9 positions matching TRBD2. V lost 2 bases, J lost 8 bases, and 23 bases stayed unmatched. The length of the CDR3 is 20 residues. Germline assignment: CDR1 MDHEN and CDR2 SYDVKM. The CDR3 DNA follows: TGTGCCAGCAGTTTAAGGACCGACGGCGGGAGGGCCCTCCGGCTGATTACGCAGTATTTT. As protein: CASSLRTDGGRALRLITQYF. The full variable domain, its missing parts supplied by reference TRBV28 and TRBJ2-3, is DVKVTQSSRYLVKRTGEKVFLECVQDMDHENMFWYRQDPGLGLRLIYFSYDVKMKEKGDIPEGYSVSREKKERFSLILESASTNQTSMYLCASSLRTDGGRALRLITQYFGPGTRLTVL.

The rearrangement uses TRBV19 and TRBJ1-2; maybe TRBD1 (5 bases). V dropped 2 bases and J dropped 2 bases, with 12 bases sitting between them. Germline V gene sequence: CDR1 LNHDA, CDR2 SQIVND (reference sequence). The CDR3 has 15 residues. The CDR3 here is CASSILQGVNYGYTF. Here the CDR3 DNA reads TGTGCCAGTAGTATACTTCAGGGCGTAAACTATGGCTACACCTTC.

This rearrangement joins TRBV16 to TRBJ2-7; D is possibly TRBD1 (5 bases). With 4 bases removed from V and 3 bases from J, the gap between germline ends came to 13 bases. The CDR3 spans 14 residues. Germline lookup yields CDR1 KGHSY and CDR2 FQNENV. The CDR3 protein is CASSLNFQGYEQYF. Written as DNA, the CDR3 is TGTGCCAGCAGCCTCAATTTTCAGGGCTACGAGCAGTACTTC.

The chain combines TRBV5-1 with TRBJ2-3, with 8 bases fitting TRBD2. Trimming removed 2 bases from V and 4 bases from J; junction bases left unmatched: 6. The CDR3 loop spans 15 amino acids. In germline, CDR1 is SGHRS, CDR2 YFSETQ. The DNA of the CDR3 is TGCGCCAGCAGCTTCGGGACTAGTATGTCAGATACGCAGTATTTT. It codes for CASSFGTSMSDTQYF.

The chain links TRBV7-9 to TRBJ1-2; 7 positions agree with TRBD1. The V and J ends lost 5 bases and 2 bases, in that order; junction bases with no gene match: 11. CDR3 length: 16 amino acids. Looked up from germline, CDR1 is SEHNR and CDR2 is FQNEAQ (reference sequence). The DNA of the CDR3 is TGTGCCAGCAGCCCAACGCCGGGACAGATCAACTATGGCTACACCTTC. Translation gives CASSPTPGQINYGYTF.

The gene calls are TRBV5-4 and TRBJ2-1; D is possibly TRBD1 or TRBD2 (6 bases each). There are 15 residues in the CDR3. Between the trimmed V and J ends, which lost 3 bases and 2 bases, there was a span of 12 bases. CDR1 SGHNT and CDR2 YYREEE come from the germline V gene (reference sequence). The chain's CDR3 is CASSSARGPYNEQFF. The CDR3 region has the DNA TGTGCCAGCAGCTCCGCCCGGGGGCCCTACAATGAGCAGTTCTTC. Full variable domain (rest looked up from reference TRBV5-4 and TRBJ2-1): ETGVTQSPTHLIKTRGQQVTLRCSSQSGHNTVSWYQQALGQGPQFIFQYYREEENGRGNFPPRFSGLQFPNYSSELNVNALELDDSALYLCASSSARGPYNEQFFGPGTRLTVL.

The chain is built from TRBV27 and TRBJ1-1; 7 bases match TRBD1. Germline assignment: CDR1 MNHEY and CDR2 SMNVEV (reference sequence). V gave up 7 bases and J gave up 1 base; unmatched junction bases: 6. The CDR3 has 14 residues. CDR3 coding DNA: TGTGCCAGCAAACCGGGACAGCAGAACACTGAAGCTTTCTTT. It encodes CASKPGQQNTEAFF.

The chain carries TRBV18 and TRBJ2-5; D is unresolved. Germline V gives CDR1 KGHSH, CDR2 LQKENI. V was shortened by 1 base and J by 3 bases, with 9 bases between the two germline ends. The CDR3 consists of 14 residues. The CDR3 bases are TGTGCCAGCTCACCACGGGTGGGTGAAGAGACCCAGTACTTC. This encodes CASSPRVGEETQYF.

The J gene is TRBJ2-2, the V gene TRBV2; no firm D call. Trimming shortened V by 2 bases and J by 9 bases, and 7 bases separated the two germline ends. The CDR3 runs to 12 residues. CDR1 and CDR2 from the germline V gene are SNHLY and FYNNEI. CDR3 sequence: CASSERWRELFF. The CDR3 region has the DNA TGTGCCAGCAGTGAAAGGTGGCGGGAGCTGTTTTTT.

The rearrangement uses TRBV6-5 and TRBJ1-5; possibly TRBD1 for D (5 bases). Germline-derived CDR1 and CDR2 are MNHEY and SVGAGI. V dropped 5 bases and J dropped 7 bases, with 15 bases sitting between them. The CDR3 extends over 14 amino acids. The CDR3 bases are TGTGCCAGCAGTCGGGACCTAAAGGGCCAGCCCCAGCATTTT. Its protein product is CASSRDLKGQPQHF.

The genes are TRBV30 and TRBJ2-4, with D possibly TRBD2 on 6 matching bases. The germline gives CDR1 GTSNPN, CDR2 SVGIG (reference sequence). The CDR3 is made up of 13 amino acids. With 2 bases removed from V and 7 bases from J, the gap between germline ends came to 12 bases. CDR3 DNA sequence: TGTGCCTGGAGTCCGGGACTTCGGAACATTCAGTACTTC. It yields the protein CAWSPGLRNIQYF.